The rows below give T cell receptor beta chains drawn from one sample of a study of regulatory T cells in long-lasting Graves disease. TCRdb ran MiXCR on the multiplex PCR reads and lists one entry per CDR3 protein. The data contain about 460,000 distinct CDR3 sequences, 14% of them seen just once; the ten biggest clones take up around a sixth. This sample also belongs to another study, concerning T cells in Graves' hyperthyroidism and ophthalmopathy.

The sequenced sample was peripheral blood mononuclear cells (PBMCs), obtained at new diagnosis, from a patient treated with antithyroid drugs. The receptors shown here come from a woman aged 45-59 years with Graves disease. CDR3s include the opening cysteine and the closing phenylalanine or tryptophan. The D gene is left open where the match is weak. Rows may omit the clone size; those that give it use once, few, many or a size class.

V gene,D gene,J gene,clone size,CDR3 DNA,CDR3 protein
TRBV6-1,.,TRBJ2-1,many,TGTGCCAGCAGTGAAGCGCATTGGACTACTGACAATGAGCAGTTCTTC,CASSEAHWTTDNEQFF
TRBV28,TRBD1,TRBJ2-4,many,TGTGCCAGCAGTTCGGGACAGGGGGGAAACATTCAGTACTTC,CASSSGQGGNIQYF
TRBV4-2,TRBD2,TRBJ2-3,many,TGTGCCAGCAGCCCTCAGCGGGAGGCCCGTCGTACGCAGTATTTT,CASSPQREARRTQYF
TRBV28,TRBD1,TRBJ2-6,many,TGTGCCAGCAGTTCGGGACAGGGGGTGCCTTTTGGGGCCAACGTCCTGACTTTC,CASSSGQGVPFGANVLTF
TRBV30,.,TRBJ1-4,few,TGTGCCTGGAACCGGGAGCCTAATGAAAAACTGTTTTTT,CAWNREPNEKLFF
TRBV20-1,.,TRBJ1-1,.,TGCAGTGCTAGACGGGAATTCTCAGTCCCGAACACTGAAGCTTTCTTT,CSARREFSVPNTEAFF
TRBV4-1,.,TRBJ1-5,few,TGCGCCAGCAGCCAGTTGAAACAGGGAACAAATCAGCCCCAGCATTTT,CASSQLKQGTNQPQHF
TRBV6-1,.,TRBJ2-5,.,TGTGCCAGCAGTGCCGGGCGCGGGCACCAGCAAGAGACCCAGTACTTC,CASSAGRGHQQETQYF
TRBV7-9,.,TRBJ2-3,.,TGTGCCAGTAGGGACAAACCTAGCACAGATACGCAGTATTTT,CASRDKPSTDTQYF
TRBV7-8,.,TRBJ2-2,many,TGTGCCAGCAGCTTAGCGATTAGGCTAGCAGCCGGGGAGCTGTTTTTT,CASSLAIRLAAGELFF
TRBV20-1,.,TRBJ2-1,many,TGCAGTGAAAACGGAAAGGGCAATGAGCAGTTCTTC,CSENGKGNEQFF
TRBV11-2,TRBD2,TRBJ2-3,many,TGTGCCAGCAGCTTATATGGACTAGCGGGGAGCACAGATACGCAGTATTTT,CASSLYGLAGSTDTQYF
TRBV24-1,.,TRBJ2-6,few,TGTGCCACCACGGGGCTGGTGAGCTCTGGGGCCAACGTCCTGACTTTC,CATTGLVSSGANVLTF
TRBV6-1,.,TRBJ1-5,many,TGTGCCAGCAGTGAAGCTTGGGTTAAGTGTTGTAAGCATTTT,CASSEAWVKCCKHF
TRBV4-1,.,TRBJ2-1,few,TGCGCCAGCAGCCAAGATCTTTACAATGAGCAGTTCTTC,CASSQDLYNEQFF
TRBV5-1,TRBD1,TRBJ1-5,many,TGCGCCAGCAGCCCCTCAGGACAGGGGAATCAGCCCCAGCATTTT,CASSPSGQGNQPQHF
TRBV11-2,.,TRBJ1-5,many,TGTGCCAGCAGCTTAGATCGGGGGGCGGGCAATCAGCCCCAGCATTTT,CASSLDRGAGNQPQHF
TRBV30,.,TRBJ2-5,.,TGTGCCTGGAGTGTACTTACAGAGGCGGGTAAAGAGACCCAGTACTTC,CAWSVLTEAGKETQYF
TRBV28,TRBD2,TRBJ2-5,.,TGTGCCAGTAACGGAGCGGGACTAGTTCAAGAGACCCAGTACTTC,CASNGAGLVQETQYF
TRBV28,.,TRBJ2-4,once,TGTGCCAGCCAGGCAGACTACCAAAACATTCAGTACTTC,CASQADYQNIQYF
TRBV20-1,.,TRBJ2-7,.,TGCAGTGCTAGAGAGGGGGCTGGATACGAGCAGTACTTC,CSAREGAGYEQYF
TRBV3-1,.,TRBJ2-3,.,TGTGCCAGCAGCCACACCCCTAGCCTTCCGAGAGATACGCAGTATTTT,CASSHTPSLPRDTQYF
TRBV7-8,TRBD1,TRBJ2-5,many,TGTGCCAGCAGCTTATTCGGACAGGCCCAAGAGACCCAGTACTTC,CASSLFGQAQETQYF
TRBV12-3/TRBV12-4,TRBD2,TRBJ2-1,many,TGTGCCAGCAGTCCCTCCGGGACTAGCCCCTACAATGAGCAGTTCTTC,CASSPSGTSPYNEQFF
TRBV5-6,.,TRBJ1-4,many,TGTGCCAGCAGCTTTACGGCCTCCTTAGGGGAAAAACTGTTTTTT,CASSFTASLGEKLFF
TRBV5-1,TRBD2,TRBJ2-4,many,TGCGCCAGCAGCTCGGGACTAGCGGGAGTTTTGAACATTCAGTACTTC,CASSSGLAGVLNIQYF